This T cell receptor beta chain was sequenced during a study of cytomegalovirus exposure and HLA in healthy donors. Trimming removed 2 bases at V and 0 bases at J, with 10 bases between. The CDR3 has 15 residues. CDR1 and CDR2 from the germline V gene are SGHTA and FQGTGA. This clone has more than one count but fewer than ten. A multiplex PCR was run with 60 Vbeta primers and 13 Jbeta primers. Assay used: immunoSEQ multiplex PCR; TCRdb lists only in-frame clones, some missing. The table lists some 150,000 clones, 64% of them singletons. The chain recombines TRBV7-3 with TRBJ1-1, with a weak D call TRBD1 (5 bases). The sequence derives from a woman younger than 45 in good health and CMV-seropositive. The sample taken for sequencing was PBMCs. This chain's CDR3 is CASSLYQGMNTEAFF. The CDR3 DNA is TGTGCCAGCAGCTTATACCAGGGCATGAACACTGAAGCTTTCTTT.